This T cell receptor beta chain was sequenced in a study of regulatory T cells in long-lasting Graves disease. The V segment lost 7 bases and the J segment 7 bases; nucleotides outside the gene matches: 7. CDR1 is ENHRY, CDR2 SYGVKD, per germline. The length of the CDR3 is 14 residues. Arm-PCR of CDR3 regions with iRepertoire HTBI primers generated TCR beta libraries. TCRdb recomputed calls from the multiplex PCR reads with MiXCR, one row per CDR3 protein. The table includes roughly 610,000 distinct CDR3 sequences, 16% detected once. As to time point: newly diagnosed GD, antithyroid drugs for less than 3 months. Following extraction of RNA from PBMCs, that RNA was used to make the TCR library. The same sample was also used in a study of T cells in Graves' hyperthyroidism and ophthalmopathy.

The sequences come from peripheral blood mononuclear cells (PBMCs), collected at new diagnosis, from a patient treated with antithyroid drugs. The TCR comes from a woman between 25 and 40 years old with Graves disease. This sequence joins TRBV10-3 and TRBJ2-1; TRBD1 agrees at 10 bases. The CDR3 DNA follows: TGTGCCATCAACCCGGGACAGGGGAAGAATGAGCAGTTCTTC. Amino acids: CAINPGQGKNEQFF.